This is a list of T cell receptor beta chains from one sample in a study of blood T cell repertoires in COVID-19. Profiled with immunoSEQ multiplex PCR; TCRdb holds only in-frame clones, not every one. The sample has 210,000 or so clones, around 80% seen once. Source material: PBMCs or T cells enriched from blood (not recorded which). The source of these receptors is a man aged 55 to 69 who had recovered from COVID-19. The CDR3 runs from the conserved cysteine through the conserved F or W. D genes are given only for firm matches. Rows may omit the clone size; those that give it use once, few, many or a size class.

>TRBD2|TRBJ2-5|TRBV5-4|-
TGTGCCAGCAGCTTAGCGGGGACTCAAGAGACCCAGTACTTC
CASSLAGTQETQYF
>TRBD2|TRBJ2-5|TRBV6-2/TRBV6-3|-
TGTGCCAGCAGTCAGTTAGCGGGGAGGCAAGAGACCCAGTACTTC
CASSQLAGRQETQYF
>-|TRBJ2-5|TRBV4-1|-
TGCGCCAGCAGCCAAGATATTGACAGTCCAGGCGGAGAGACCCAGTACTTC
CASSQDIDSPGGETQYF
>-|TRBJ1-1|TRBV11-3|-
TGTGCCAGCAGCCCTCGGAGGGAGGGGCTTACTGAAGCTTTCTTT
CASSPRREGLTEAFF
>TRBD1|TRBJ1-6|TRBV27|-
TGTGCCAGCAGTCCGAGGACAGGAACTAATTCACCCCTCCACTTT
CASSPRTGTNSPLHF
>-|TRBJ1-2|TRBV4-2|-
TGTGCCAGCAGCCAAGAGGGCCTTCAGGGATTTGACTATGGCTACACCTTC
CASSQEGLQGFDYGYTF
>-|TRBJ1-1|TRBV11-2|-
TGTGCCAGCAGCCGCACAGGGTACACTGAAGCTTTCTTT
CASSRTGYTEAFF
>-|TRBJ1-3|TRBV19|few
TGTGCCAGTAAACAAGCAGGGGGAAACACCATATATTTT
CASKQAGGNTIYF
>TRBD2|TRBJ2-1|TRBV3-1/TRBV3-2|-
TGTGCCAGCAGCAAACTAGCGGGGGGGCCGTTGGAGCAGTTCTTC
CASSKLAGGPLEQFF
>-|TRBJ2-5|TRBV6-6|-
TGTGCCAGCAGTTACTCGGGAGACCAAGAGACCCAGTACTTC
CASSYSGDQETQYF
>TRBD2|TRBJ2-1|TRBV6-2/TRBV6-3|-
TGTGCCAGCAGCCATACTAGCGGGGTTTCCACAGATGAGCAGTTCTTC
CASSHTSGVSTDEQFF
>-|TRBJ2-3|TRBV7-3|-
TGTGCCAGCAGGCGCCCGGGACTCCAGGCTGATACGCAGTATTTT
CASRRPGLQADTQYF
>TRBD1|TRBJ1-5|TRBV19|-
TGTGCCAGTAGTATTCGGGGACAGGTAAATCAGCCCCAGCATTTT
CASSIRGQVNQPQHF
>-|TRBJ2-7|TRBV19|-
TGTGCCAGTAGTATAGCCGGACAGCTAGGCTCCTACGAGCAGTACTTC
CASSIAGQLGSYEQYF
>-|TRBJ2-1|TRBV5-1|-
TGCGCCAGCAGCTTGGCCCCGGCAGGGAGGAATGAGCAGTTCTTC
CASSLAPAGRNEQFF
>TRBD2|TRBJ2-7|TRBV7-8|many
TGTGCCAGCAGCTCCCCGGGACTAACGAGCTCCTACGAGCAGTACTTC
CASSSPGLTSSYEQYF
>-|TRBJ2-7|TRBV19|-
TGTGCCACCCGGGGGTCCTACGAGCAGTACTTC
CATRGSYEQYF
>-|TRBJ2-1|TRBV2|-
TGTGCCAGCAAGGCGGACAGAAACAATGAGCAGTTCTTC
CASKADRNNEQFF
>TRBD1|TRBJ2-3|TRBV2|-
TGTGCCAGCAGTCCTTCAACAGGGGGCGCCGGCACAGATACGCAGTATTTT
CASSPSTGGAGTDTQYF
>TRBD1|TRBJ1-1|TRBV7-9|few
TGTGCCGGACGACAGGGGGCATATACTGAAGCTTTCTTT
CAGRQGAYTEAFF
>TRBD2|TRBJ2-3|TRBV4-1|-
TGCGCCAGCAGCCACGGTGCGGGGGGAAACACAGATACGCAGTATTTT
CASSHGAGGNTDTQYF
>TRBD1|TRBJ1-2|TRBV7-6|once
TGTGCCAGCAGCCCCAGGACAGGGGGAGGCTATGGCTACACCTTC
CASSPRTGGGYGYTF
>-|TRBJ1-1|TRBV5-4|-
TGTGCCAGCAGCTTGTCAAGCGTGAACACTGAAGCTTTCTTT
CASSLSSVNTEAFF
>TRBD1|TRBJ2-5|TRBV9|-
TGTGCCAGCAGCGCCGACGGACAGGGGGTTTGGGAGACCCAGTACTTC
CASSADGQGVWETQYF